This T cell receptor beta chain comes out of a study of T cell repertoires in cytomegalovirus infection. V gave up 3 bases and J gave up 6 bases, with 15 bases separating them. Germline V gene sequence: CDR1 SGHVS, CDR2 FQNEAQ. This CDR3 contains 15 residues. Each CDR3 protein is one row after TCRdb ran MiXCR on the reads. This sample has some 500,000 distinct CDR3 sequences, with 25% to 35% found just once. Worth noting for this clonotype: Its matching antigen is unknown.

This receptor was taken from a human donor in good health (CMV status not recorded). Some clones in this sample may be carry-over from other donors' samples. The sample was cultured PBMCs, taken from culture after CMV antigen stimulation. V is TRBV7-8 and J is TRBJ2-1; possibly TRBD1 for D (7 bases). The chain's CDR3 is CASSFRGAGGNEQFF. As DNA, the CDR3 is TGTGCCAGCAGCTTCAGGGGGGCAGGAGGCAATGAGCAGTTCTTC.